This T cell receptor beta chain was documented in a study of regulatory T cells in long-lasting Graves disease. The time point was: newly diagnosed GD, antithyroid drugs for less than 3 months. Extracted PBMC RNA gave rise to the TCR library. Libraries of TCR beta came from iRepertoire HTBI primers plus Arm-PCR of CDR3 regions. TCRdb fed the multiplex PCR reads into MiXCR, producing one record per CDR3 protein. The table has about 560,000 distinct CDR3 sequences, about 16% seen once. This clonotype has only a few counts. A read error may produce the germline difference seen at one junction end. This CDR3 region has 13 residues. These same data were also listed under a study on T cells in Graves' hyperthyroidism and ophthalmopathy.

The sequence derives from a young man with Graves disease. The sample here was peripheral blood mononuclear cells (PBMCs), taken at new diagnosis, from a patient treated with antithyroid drugs. V and J are TRBV12-3 or TRBV12-4 and TRBJ1-2; D possibly corresponds to TRBD1 (6 bases). The CDR3 is CANSFLGAGGYTF. DNA of the CDR3: TGTGCCAACAGTTTTCTGGGGGCCGGGGGCTACACCTTC.